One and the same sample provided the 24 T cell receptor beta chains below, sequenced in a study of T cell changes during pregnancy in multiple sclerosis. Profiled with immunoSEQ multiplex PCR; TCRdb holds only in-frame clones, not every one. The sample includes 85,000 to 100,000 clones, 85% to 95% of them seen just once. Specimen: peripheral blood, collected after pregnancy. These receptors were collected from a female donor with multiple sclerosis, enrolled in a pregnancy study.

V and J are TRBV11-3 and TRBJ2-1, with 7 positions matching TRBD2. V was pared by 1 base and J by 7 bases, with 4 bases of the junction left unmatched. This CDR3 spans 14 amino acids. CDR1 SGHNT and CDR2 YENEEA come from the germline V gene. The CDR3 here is CASSLAGGSNEQFF. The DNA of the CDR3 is TGTGCCAGCAGCTTAGCGGGAGGATCAAATGAGCAGTTCTTC.

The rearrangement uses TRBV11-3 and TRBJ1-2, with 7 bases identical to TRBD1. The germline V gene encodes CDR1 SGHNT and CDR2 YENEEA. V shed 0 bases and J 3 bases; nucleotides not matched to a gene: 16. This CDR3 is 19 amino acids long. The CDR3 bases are TGTGCCAGCAGCTTAGATCATTGGTCCGACAGGGTCGGGGACTATGGCTACACCTTC. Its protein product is CASSLDHWSDRVGDYGYTF.

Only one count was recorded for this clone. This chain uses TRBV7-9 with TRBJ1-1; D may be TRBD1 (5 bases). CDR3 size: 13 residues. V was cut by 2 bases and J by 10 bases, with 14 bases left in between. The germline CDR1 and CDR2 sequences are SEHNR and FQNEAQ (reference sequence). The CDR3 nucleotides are TGTGCCAGCAGCTTACCAGTGGGGCCCGGAGCTTTCTTT. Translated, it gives CASSLPVGPGAFF.

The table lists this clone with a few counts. CDR3 in amino acids: CASSLTAIRAGEQFF. The DNA for the CDR3 is TGCGCCAGCAGCTTGACCGCGATCAGGGCAGGGGAGCAGTTCTTC. The rearrangement uses TRBV5-1 and TRBJ2-1, with D possibly TRBD1 on 5 matching bases. CDR3 length equals 15 residues. The germline CDR1 and CDR2 sequences are SGHRS and YFSETQ. V lost 1 base and J 10 bases, leaving 18 bases between the germline ends. The whole variable domain, filled in from reference TRBV5-1 and TRBJ2-1, reads KAGVTQTPRYLIKTRGQQVTLSCSPISGHRSVSWYQQTPGQGLQFLFEYFSETQRNKGNFPGRFSGRQFSNSRSEMNVSTLELGDSALYLCASSLTAIRAGEQFFGPGTRLTVL.

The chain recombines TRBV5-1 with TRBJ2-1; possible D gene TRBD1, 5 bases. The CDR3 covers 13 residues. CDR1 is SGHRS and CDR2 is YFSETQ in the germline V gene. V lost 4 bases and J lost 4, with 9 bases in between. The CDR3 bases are TGCGCCAGCAGCATGACAGCGTACAATGAGCAGTTCTTC. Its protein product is CASSMTAYNEQFF.

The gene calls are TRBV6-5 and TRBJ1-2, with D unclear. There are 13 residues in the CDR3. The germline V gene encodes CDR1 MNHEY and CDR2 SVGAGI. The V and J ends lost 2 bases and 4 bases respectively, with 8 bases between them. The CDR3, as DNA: TGTGCCAGCAGTTACGTTGGCTTCTATGGCTACACCTTC. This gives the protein CASSYVGFYGYTF.

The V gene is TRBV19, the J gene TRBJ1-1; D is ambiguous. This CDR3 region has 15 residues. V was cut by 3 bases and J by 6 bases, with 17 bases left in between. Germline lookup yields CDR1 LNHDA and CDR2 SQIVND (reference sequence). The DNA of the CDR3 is TGTGCCAGTAGTATTCTCGGGGAGGTGCGATCTGAAGCTTTCTTT. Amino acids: CASSILGEVRSEAFF. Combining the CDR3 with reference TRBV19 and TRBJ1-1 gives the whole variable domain DGGITQSPKYLFRKEGQNVTLSCEQNLNHDAMYWYRQDPGQGLRLIYYSQIVNDFQKGDIAEGYSVSREKKESFPLTVTSAQKNPTAFYLCASSILGEVRSEAFFGQGTRLTVV.

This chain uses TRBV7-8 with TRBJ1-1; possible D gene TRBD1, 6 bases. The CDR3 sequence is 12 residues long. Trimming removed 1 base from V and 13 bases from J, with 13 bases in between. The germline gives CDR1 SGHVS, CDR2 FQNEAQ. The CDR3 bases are TGTGCCAGCAGCTTAGTGGGACAAAGGGTTTTCTTT. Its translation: CASSLVGQRVFF.

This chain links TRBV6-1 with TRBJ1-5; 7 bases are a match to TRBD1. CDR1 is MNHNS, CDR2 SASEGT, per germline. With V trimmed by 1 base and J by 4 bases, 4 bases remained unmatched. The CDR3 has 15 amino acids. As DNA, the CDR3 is TGTGCCAGCAGTGAAGAGGGACAGCCAAATCAGCCCCAGCATTTT. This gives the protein CASSEEGQPNQPQHF.

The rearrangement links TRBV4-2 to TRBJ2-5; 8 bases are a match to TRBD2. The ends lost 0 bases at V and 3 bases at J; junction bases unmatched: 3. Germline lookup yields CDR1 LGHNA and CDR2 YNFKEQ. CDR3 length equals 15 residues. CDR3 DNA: TGTGCCAGCAGCCAAGATGGGCGGGGGGAAGAGACCCAGTACTTC. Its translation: CASSQDGRGEETQYF.

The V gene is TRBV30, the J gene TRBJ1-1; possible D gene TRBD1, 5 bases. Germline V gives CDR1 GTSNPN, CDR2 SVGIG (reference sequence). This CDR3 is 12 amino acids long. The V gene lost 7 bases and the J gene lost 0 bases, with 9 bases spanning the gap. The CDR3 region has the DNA TGTGCCTATGACAGATTGAACACTGAAGCTTTCTTT. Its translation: CAYDRLNTEAFF.

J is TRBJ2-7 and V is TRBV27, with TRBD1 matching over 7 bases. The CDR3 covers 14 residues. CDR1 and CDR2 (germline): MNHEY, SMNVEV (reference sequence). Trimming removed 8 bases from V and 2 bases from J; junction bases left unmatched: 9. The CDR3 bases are TGTGCCAGCTCTGCCGGACAGGTAACCTACGAGCAGTACTTC. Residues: CASSAGQVTYEQYF.

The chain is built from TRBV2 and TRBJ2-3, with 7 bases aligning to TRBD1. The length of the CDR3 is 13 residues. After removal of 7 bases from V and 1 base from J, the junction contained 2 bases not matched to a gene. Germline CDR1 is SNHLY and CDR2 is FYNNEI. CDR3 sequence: CASTGTGTDTQYF. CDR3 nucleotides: TGTGCCAGCACCGGGACAGGCACAGATACGCAGTATTTT.

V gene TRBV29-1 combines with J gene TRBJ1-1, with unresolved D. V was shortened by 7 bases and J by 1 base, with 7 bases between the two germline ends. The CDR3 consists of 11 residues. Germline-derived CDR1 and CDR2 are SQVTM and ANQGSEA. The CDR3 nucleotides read TGCAGCGAGAGGAAGAACACTGAAGCTTTCTTT. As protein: CSERKNTEAFF.

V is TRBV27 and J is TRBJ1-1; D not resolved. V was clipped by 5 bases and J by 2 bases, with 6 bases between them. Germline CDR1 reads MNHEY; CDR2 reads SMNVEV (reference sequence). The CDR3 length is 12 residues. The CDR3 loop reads CASSLPNTEAFF. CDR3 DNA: TGTGCCAGCAGTCTACCCAACACTGAAGCTTTCTTT.

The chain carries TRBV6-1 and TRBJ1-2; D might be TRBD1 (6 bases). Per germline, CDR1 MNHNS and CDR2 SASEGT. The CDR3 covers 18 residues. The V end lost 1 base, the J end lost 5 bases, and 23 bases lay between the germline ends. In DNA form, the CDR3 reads TGTGCCAGCAGTGAAGTTCGGACCACCACAGGGATTCGGTATGGCTACACCTTC. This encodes CASSEVRTTTGIRYGYTF.

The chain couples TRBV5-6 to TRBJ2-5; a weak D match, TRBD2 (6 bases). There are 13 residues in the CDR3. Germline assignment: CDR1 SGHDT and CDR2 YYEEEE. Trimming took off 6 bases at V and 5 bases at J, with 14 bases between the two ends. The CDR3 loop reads CASTWDWGETQYF. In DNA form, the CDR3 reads TGTGCCAGCACCTGGGACTGGGGCGAGACCCAGTACTTC.

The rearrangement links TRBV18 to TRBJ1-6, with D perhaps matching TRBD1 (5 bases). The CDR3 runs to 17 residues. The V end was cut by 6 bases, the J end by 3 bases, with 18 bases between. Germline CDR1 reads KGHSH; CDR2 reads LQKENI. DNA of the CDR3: TGTGCCAGCTCGCGAACAGGCGTCGACCGCTATAATTCACCCCTCCACTTT. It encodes CASSRTGVDRYNSPLHF.

CDR3 sequence reads: CASSLWGGPNTGELFF. In nucleotides, the CDR3 is TGTGCCAGCAGCTTGTGGGGAGGGCCGAACACCGGGGAGCTGTTTTTT. V gene TRBV5-6 combines with J gene TRBJ2-2; 7 bases fit TRBD2. The CDR3 length is 16 residues. V trimming: 1 base; J trimming: 0 bases; junction bases outside the gene matches: 3. Germline V gene sequence: CDR1 SGHDT, CDR2 YYEEEE.

The CDR3: CSVEIQGMNTEAFF. CDR3 sequence (DNA): TGCAGCGTTGAAATTCAGGGAATGAACACTGAAGCTTTCTTT. The J gene is TRBJ1-1, the V gene TRBV29-1, with D tentatively TRBD1 (5 bases). Germline loops: CDR1 SQVTM, CDR2 ANQGSEA. There are 14 residues in the CDR3. With 2 bases removed from V and 0 bases from J, the gap between germline ends came to 10 bases. The complete variable domain, with remaining parts taken from reference TRBV29-1 and TRBJ1-1, reads SAVISQKPSRDICQRGTSLTIQCQVDSQVTMMFWYRQQPGQSLTLIATANQGSEATYESGFVIDKFPISRPNLTFSTLTVSNMSPEDSSIYLCSVEIQGMNTEAFFGQGTRLTVV.

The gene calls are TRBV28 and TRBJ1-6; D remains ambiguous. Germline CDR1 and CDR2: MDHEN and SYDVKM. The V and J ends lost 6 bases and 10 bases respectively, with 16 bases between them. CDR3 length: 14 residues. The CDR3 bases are TGTGCCAGCAGATACTACCAGAATGGGTCACCCCTCCACTTT. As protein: CASRYYQNGSPLHF.

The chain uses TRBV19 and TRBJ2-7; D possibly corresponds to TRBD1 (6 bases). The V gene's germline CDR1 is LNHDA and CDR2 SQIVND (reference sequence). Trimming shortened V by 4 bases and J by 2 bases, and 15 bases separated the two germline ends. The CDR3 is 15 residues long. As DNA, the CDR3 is TGTGCCAGTAGTAGCTTCCGGGACAAAGCCTACGAGCAGTACTTC. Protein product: CASSSFRDKAYEQYF.

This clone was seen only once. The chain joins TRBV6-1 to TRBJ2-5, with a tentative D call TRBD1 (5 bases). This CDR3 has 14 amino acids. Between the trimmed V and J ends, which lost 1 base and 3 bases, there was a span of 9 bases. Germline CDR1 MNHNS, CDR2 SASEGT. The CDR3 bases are TGTGCCAGCAGTGAAGTGGTAGGGGAAGAGACCCAGTACTTC. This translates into CASSEVVGEETQYF.

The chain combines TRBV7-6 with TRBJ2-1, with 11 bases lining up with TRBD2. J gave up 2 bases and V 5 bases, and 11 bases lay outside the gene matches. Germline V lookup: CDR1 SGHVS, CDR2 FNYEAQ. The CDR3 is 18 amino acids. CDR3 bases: TGTGCCAGCAGCATCATAGCGGGGGGGCCTGGGGCCTACAATGAGCAGTTCTTC. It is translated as CASSIIAGGPGAYNEQFF.